One sample yielded the 17 T cell receptor beta chains listed below, sequenced in a study of blood T cell repertoires in COVID-19. Here immunoSEQ multiplex PCR was the method, and the copy in TCRdb shows in-frame clones only, minus some. The sample holds approximately 120,000 clones; under 90% are singletons and the top ten take 6.5% to 8%. What was sequenced was peripheral blood. The receptors were gathered from a woman aged 45-65 years with acute or convalescent COVID-19.

This clone has just a few counts. The chain employs TRBV18 and TRBJ1-4, with a tentative D call TRBD1 (5 bases). The V gene lost 2 bases and the J gene lost 8 bases, with 18 bases spanning the gap. The germline gives CDR1 KGHSH, CDR2 LQKENI. CDR3 length: 16 amino acids. Here the CDR3 reads CASSPIVIQGAEKLFF. In DNA form, the CDR3 reads TGTGCCAGCTCACCAATCGTAATCCAGGGCGCAGAAAAACTGTTTTTT.

The chain has TRBV18 and TRBJ2-1; D ambiguous. Germline V gene lookup returns CDR1 KGHSH and CDR2 LQKENI. V was cut by 0 bases and J by 4 bases, with 10 bases left in between. This CDR3 region has 15 residues. For the CDR3, the DNA is TGTGCCAGCTCACCACCAGACCAACAGTACAATGAGCAGTTCTTC. This gives the protein CASSPPDQQYNEQFF. The entire variable domain, with the rest obtained from reference TRBV18 and TRBJ2-1, is as follows: NAGVMQNPRHLVRRRGQEARLRCSPMKGHSHVYWYRQLPEEGLKFMVYLQKENIIDESGMPKERFSAEFPKEGPSILRIQQVVRGDSAAYFCASSPPDQQYNEQFFGPGTRLTVL.

The rearrangement uses TRBV6-5 and TRBJ2-7, with a weak D call TRBD1 (6 bases). V shed 7 bases and J shed 2 bases, with 18 bases lying between them. Germline V CDR1 and CDR2: MNHEY, SVGAGI. This CDR3 is 15 amino acids long. This CDR3 reads CASKNPAGVPYEQYF. The CDR3 DNA sequence: TGTGCCAGCAAAAATCCGGCAGGGGTCCCCTACGAGCAGTACTTC.

CDR3 coding DNA: TGCGCCAGCAGTCCGGGACAGGGATTTGGCTACACCTTC. It specifies CASSPGQGFGYTF. The V gene is TRBV10-2, the J gene TRBJ1-2, with TRBD1 matching 9 bases. This CDR3 is 13 amino acids long. The germline V gene encodes CDR1 WSHSY and CDR2 SAAADI. V lost 5 bases and J lost 7; bases outside the gene matches: 5.

J is TRBJ1-5 and V is TRBV9; D perhaps matches TRBD1 (5 bases). V was clipped by 8 bases and J by 5 bases, with 14 bases between them. Germline assignment: CDR1 SGDLS and CDR2 YYNGEE. The CDR3 runs to 13 residues. The CDR3 protein is CASGGDPDQPQHF. The CDR3 bases are TGTGCCAGTGGAGGGGATCCCGATCAGCCCCAGCATTTT.

The genes are TRBV3-1 (or the pseudogene TRBV3-2) and TRBJ2-7; 9 bases line up with TRBD1. V lost 4 bases, J lost 6 bases, and 7 bases stayed unmatched. The CDR3 has 14 residues. From germline, CDR1 is LGHDT and CDR2 YNNKEL (reference sequence). CDR3 sequence reads: CASSPWGQGGEQYF. The CDR3 bases are TGTGCCAGCAGCCCGTGGGGACAGGGAGGCGAGCAGTACTTC.

The J gene is TRBJ1-4, the V gene TRBV6-5; D is undetermined. Germline V gene data show CDR1 as MNHEY and CDR2 as SVGAGI. Trimming took off 8 bases at V and 4 bases at J, with 17 bases between the two ends. The CDR3 extends over 15 amino acids. The CDR3 bases are TGTGCCAGCGGCCCGGCAGGCTTCAATAATGAAAAACTGTTTTTT. Amino acid sequence: CASGPAGFNNEKLFF.

The J gene is TRBJ1-4, the V gene TRBV6-5; 10 bases fit TRBD1. The V gene's germline CDR1 is MNHEY and CDR2 SVGAGI. V was pared by 6 bases and J by 7 bases, with 8 bases of the junction left unmatched. This CDR3 comprises 15 residues. As DNA, the CDR3 is TGTGCCAGCAGACAGGACAGGGGGGGCGTTGAAAAACTGTTTTTT. Its translation: CASRQDRGGVEKLFF.

This rearrangement joins TRBV2 to TRBJ1-5, with 9 bases that match TRBD1. The ends lost 5 bases at V and 5 bases at J; junction bases unmatched: 1. The CDR3 has 13 amino acids. Looked up from germline, CDR1 is SNHLY and CDR2 is FYNNEI. The CDR3 DNA reads as TGTGCCAGCAGTCGGGACAGGGATCAGCCCCAGCATTTT. It codes for CASSRDRDQPQHF.

The chain combines TRBV6-4 with TRBJ2-6, with D perhaps matching TRBD1 (5 bases). Trimming removed 3 bases at V and 1 base at J, with 13 bases between. The CDR3 is made up of 17 amino acids. Per the germline V gene, CDR1 is MRHNA and CDR2 is SNTAGT. The CDR3 reads CASSEGQGISGANVLTF. In DNA form, the CDR3 reads TGTGCCAGCAGTGAGGGGCAAGGGATTTCTGGGGCCAACGTCCTGACTTTC.

The chain employs TRBV19 and TRBJ1-5, with D perhaps matching TRBD1 (5 bases). Germline V gene sequence: CDR1 LNHDA, CDR2 SQIVND (reference sequence). The CDR3 sequence is 16 residues long. The ends were cut back, 4 bases at V and 0 bases at J, with 13 bases in the middle. This CDR3 reads CASSSRRDYSNQPQHF. The CDR3 DNA reads TGTGCCAGTAGTAGTCGGAGGGACTATAGCAATCAGCCCCAGCATTTT. The variable domain in full, with the rest retrieved from reference TRBV19 and TRBJ1-5, is DGGITQSPKYLFRKEGQNVTLSCEQNLNHDAMYWYRQDPGQGLRLIYYSQIVNDFQKGDIAEGYSVSREKKESFPLTVTSAQKNPTAFYLCASSSRRDYSNQPQHFGDGTRLSIL.

The gene calls are TRBV20-1 and TRBJ2-1; D is uncertain. The CDR3 is made up of 11 amino acids. In germline, CDR1 is DFQATT, CDR2 SNEGSKA (reference sequence). V dropped 3 bases and J dropped 9 bases, with 9 bases sitting between them. CDR3: CSASANGEQFF. The CDR3 DNA reads as TGCAGTGCTAGCGCTAATGGTGAGCAGTTCTTC.

The rearrangement links TRBV25-1 to TRBJ1-2, with a weak D call TRBD1 (6 bases). V was trimmed by 0 bases and J by 8 bases, leaving 7 bases between them. The CDR3 has 12 amino acids. Germline values: CDR1 MGHDK, CDR2 SYGVNS. CDR3 DNA sequence: TGTGCCAGCAGTGAATATCAGGGGGGCTACACCTTC. It yields the protein CASSEYQGGYTF.

The chain is built from TRBV10-3 and TRBJ1-1; 8 nucleotides agree with TRBD1. Trimming cost V 3 bases and J 4 bases; bases outside gene matches: 1. CDR1 and CDR2 from the germline V gene are ENHRY and SYGVKD. This CDR3 is 13 amino acids long. CDR3 residues: CAISETGGTEAFF. The CDR3 region has the DNA TGTGCCATCAGTGAAACAGGGGGCACTGAAGCTTTCTTT.

The chain joins TRBV19 to TRBJ1-2, with a tentative D call TRBD1 (6 bases). The CDR3 loop spans 14 amino acids. The ends were cut back, 6 bases at V and 6 bases at J, with 17 bases in the middle. Germline values: CDR1 LNHDA, CDR2 SQIVND (reference sequence). The CDR3 region has the DNA TGTGCCAGTAGCACACAGGGTTCGATACATGGCTACACCTTC. Translating gives CASSTQGSIHGYTF. The full variable domain, completed using reference TRBV19 and TRBJ1-2, is DGGITQSPKYLFRKEGQNVTLSCEQNLNHDAMYWYRQDPGQGLRLIYYSQIVNDFQKGDIAEGYSVSREKKESFPLTVTSAQKNPTAFYLCASSTQGSIHGYTFGSGTRLTVV.

This clone showed up just once. The chain employs TRBV7-9 and TRBJ1-1, with D possibly TRBD1 on 6 matching bases. CDR1 and CDR2 from the germline V gene are SEHNR and FQNEAQ (reference sequence). The CDR3 is 16 residues long. The ends were cut back, 4 bases at V and 0 bases at J, with 15 bases in the middle. This chain's CDR3 is CASSSRDTSMNTEAFF. CDR3 nucleotide sequence: TGTGCCAGCAGCTCCCGGGACACCTCGATGAACACTGAAGCTTTCTTT.

The CDR3 sequence is CASSSPGQGVRETQYF. Written as DNA, the CDR3 is TGTGCCAGCAGTTCCCCGGGACAGGGGGTGAGAGAGACCCAGTACTTC. The chain carries TRBV6-5 and TRBJ2-5; 11 bases match TRBD1. CDR3 length: 16 amino acids. With V trimmed by 4 bases and J by 4 bases, 8 bases remained unmatched. CDR1 is MNHEY and CDR2 is SVGAGI in the germline V gene.